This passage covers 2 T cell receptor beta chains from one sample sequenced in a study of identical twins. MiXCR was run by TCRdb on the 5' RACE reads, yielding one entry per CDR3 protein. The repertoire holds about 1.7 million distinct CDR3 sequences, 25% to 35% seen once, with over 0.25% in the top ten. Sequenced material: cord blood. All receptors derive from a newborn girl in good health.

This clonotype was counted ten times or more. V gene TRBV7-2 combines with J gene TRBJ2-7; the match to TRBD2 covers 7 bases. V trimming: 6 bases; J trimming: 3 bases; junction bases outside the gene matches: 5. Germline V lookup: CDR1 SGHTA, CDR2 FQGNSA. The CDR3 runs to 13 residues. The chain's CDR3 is CASSPRTSYEQYF. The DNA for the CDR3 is TGTGCCAGCAGTCCTCGGACTAGCTACGAGCAGTACTTC.

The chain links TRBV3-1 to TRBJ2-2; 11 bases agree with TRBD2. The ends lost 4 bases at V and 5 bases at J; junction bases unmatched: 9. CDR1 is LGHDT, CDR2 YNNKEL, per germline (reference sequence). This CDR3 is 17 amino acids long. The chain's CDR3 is CASSRSRLAGKTGELFF. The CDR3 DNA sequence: TGTGCCAGCAGCCGGTCCAGACTAGCGGGAAAGACCGGGGAGCTGTTTTTT.